The next 18 T cell receptor beta chains were all read from a single sample in a study of blood T cell repertoires in COVID-19. TCRdb's copy holds only in-frame clones and misses some; the assay was immunoSEQ multiplex PCR. The table has about 86,000 clones, roughly 83% seen once. The sequencing input was peripheral blood. The receptor source for this set is a woman of 80 years or more with active or convalescent COVID-19.

J is TRBJ2-7 and V is TRBV7-2, with D maybe TRBD2 (5 bases). The germline V and J ends were trimmed by 1 base and 9 bases, with 13 bases remaining between them. In germline, CDR1 is SGHTA, CDR2 FQGNSA. CDR3 length equals 13 residues. In nucleotides, the CDR3 is TGTGCCAGCAGCTTAGGCCGGGAAATTGGGCAGTACTTC. Amino acids: CASSLGREIGQYF.

This rearrangement joins TRBV4-1 to TRBJ1-5; 10 nucleotides agree with TRBD1. Per germline, CDR1 MGHRA and CDR2 YSYEKL. This CDR3 region has 15 residues. The ends lost 3 bases at V and 2 bases at J; junction bases unmatched: 1. The CDR3 protein is CASSQGTGGNQPQHF. DNA for the CDR3: TGCGCCAGCAGCCAGGGGACAGGGGGCAATCAGCCCCAGCATTTT.

J is TRBJ1-1 and V is TRBV5-1; a weak D match, TRBD1 (5 bases). V shed 5 bases and J shed 0 bases, with 11 bases lying between them. Germline CDR1 SGHRS, CDR2 YFSETQ. This CDR3 region has 14 residues. CDR3 bases: TGCGCCAGCAGTGGACAAGCCTTGAACACTGAAGCTTTCTTT. Its protein product is CASSGQALNTEAFF.

The chain combines TRBV6-1 with TRBJ2-5, with a weak D call TRBD1 (5 bases). V was cut by 1 base and J by 5 bases, with 14 bases left in between. The CDR3 has 15 amino acids. Germline V lookup: CDR1 MNHNS, CDR2 SASEGT. Here the CDR3 reads CASSEGRQGRETQYF. In DNA, the CDR3 is TGTGCCAGCAGTGAAGGTCGGCAGGGCAGGGAGACCCAGTACTTC.

The chain combines TRBV10-3 with TRBJ2-7, with 9 bases that match TRBD2. There are 13 residues in the CDR3. Germline CDR1 ENHRY, CDR2 SYGVKD. Trimming took 7 bases from V and 6 from J; bases not matched to a gene: 7. This chain's CDR3 is CAIKAGGPGEQYF. The CDR3 DNA follows: TGTGCCATCAAGGCGGGGGGGCCTGGCGAGCAGTACTTC.

This clone was recorded a few times. The V call is TRBV6-5, the J call TRBJ2-7; possible D gene TRBD2, 6 bases. Germline values: CDR1 MNHEY, CDR2 SVGAGI. V gave up 5 bases and J gave up 2 bases, with 13 bases separating them. CDR3 length equals 14 residues. The CDR3 DNA reads TGTGCCAGCAGTCCTCCTAGCGTCACCTACGAGCAGTACTTC. Protein: CASSPPSVTYEQYF.

The chain recombines TRBV4-1 with TRBJ2-3; 7 nucleotides match TRBD1. This CDR3 has 16 amino acids. Germline V gene data show CDR1 as MGHRA and CDR2 as YSYEKL. The V segment lost 4 bases and the J segment 6 bases; nucleotides outside the gene matches: 13. CDR3 sequence (DNA): TGCGCCAGCAGCCCCGATCGGGACAGAAAAAGGGATACGCAGTATTTT. Protein product: CASSPDRDRKRDTQYF.

This clone was counted only a few times. V is TRBV5-4 and J is TRBJ2-7, with TRBD2 matching over 7 bases. J lost 6 bases, V lost 2 bases, and 5 bases had no gene match. The length of the CDR3 is 13 residues. Germline-derived CDR1 and CDR2 are SGHNT and YYREEE (reference sequence). CDR3: CASSFPGGSEQYF. DNA for the CDR3: TGTGCCAGCAGCTTCCCGGGAGGCAGCGAGCAGTACTTC.

V usage is TRBV7-8 and J usage is TRBJ1-6; D not resolved. This CDR3 comprises 12 residues. Trimming shortened V by 3 bases and J by 13 bases, and 10 bases separated the two germline ends. The germline CDR1 and CDR2 sequences are SGHVS and FQNEAQ. CDR3 sequence (DNA): TGTGCCAGCAGCTTTGTGGCTTCCCCCCTCCACTTT. The encoded protein is CASSFVASPLHF.

In nucleotides, the CDR3 is TGTGCCAGCAGCTCACTGGGACTAGCGGGAGTATCGGATACGCAGTATTTT. Protein sequence: CASSSLGLAGVSDTQYF. The rearrangement links TRBV7-9 to TRBJ2-3; 14 bases are a match to TRBD2. The CDR3 runs 17 residues. Germline V gene sequence: CDR1 SEHNR, CDR2 FQNEAQ (reference sequence). Losses at the gene ends were 4 bases for V and 6 bases for J; bases not matched to a gene: 9.

V is TRBV5-1 and J is TRBJ1-6, with 7 bases lining up with TRBD1. This CDR3 is built from 16 residues. V lost 0 bases, J lost 5 bases, and 5 bases stayed unmatched. Germline V gene lookup returns CDR1 SGHRS and CDR2 YFSETQ. The DNA for the CDR3 is TGCGCCAGCAGCTTGGCCGGGACAGCCCATAATTCACCCCTCCACTTT. This codes for CASSLAGTAHNSPLHF.

The chain recombines TRBV19 with TRBJ2-1; D not resolved. The length of the CDR3 is 14 residues. Germline CDR1 and CDR2: LNHDA and SQIVND (reference sequence). V lost 4 bases and J lost 5, with 12 bases in between. CDR3 in amino acids: CASSTRDTHNEQFF. The CDR3 DNA reads as TGTGCCAGTAGTACCCGAGACACTCACAATGAGCAGTTCTTC.

This sequence joins TRBV19 and TRBJ2-5; D may be TRBD1 (6 bases). CDR3 size: 15 residues. V shed 1 base and J shed 6 bases, with 15 bases lying between them. CDR1 LNHDA and CDR2 SQIVND come from the germline V gene (reference sequence). CDR3 loop: CASSIGVQGGQTQYF. The CDR3, as DNA: TGTGCCAGTAGTATAGGGGTACAGGGTGGGCAGACCCAGTACTTC. Full variable domain (missing parts from reference TRBV19 and TRBJ2-5): DGGITQSPKYLFRKEGQNVTLSCEQNLNHDAMYWYRQDPGQGLRLIYYSQIVNDFQKGDIAEGYSVSREKKESFPLTVTSAQKNPTAFYLCASSIGVQGGQTQYFGPGTRLLVL.

This clone showed up just once. The chain joins TRBV7-3 to TRBJ1-1; possible D gene TRBD1, 5 bases. Germline CDR1 is SGHTA and CDR2 is FQGTGA. This CDR3 has 14 residues. V dropped 5 bases and J dropped 7 bases, with 17 bases sitting between them. The CDR3 coding sequence is TGTGCCAGCAGCCCCCTAGGGAGGGGCCTTGAAGCTTTCTTT. Residues: CASSPLGRGLEAFF.

V is TRBV2 and J is TRBJ2-5, with unresolved D. The germline V and J ends were trimmed by 5 bases and 3 bases, with 4 bases remaining between them. This CDR3 contains 11 residues. CDR1 is SNHLY and CDR2 is FYNNEI in the germline V gene. This chain's CDR3 is CASSIKETQYF. The CDR3 region has the DNA TGTGCCAGCAGTATAAAAGAGACCCAGTACTTC.

This sequence joins TRBV19 and TRBJ2-3; 11 bases are shared with TRBD2. Germline trimming cut 5 bases from V and 2 bases from J; bases unmatched to any gene: 6. This CDR3 is built from 16 residues. In germline, CDR1 is LNHDA, CDR2 SQIVND (reference sequence). CDR3 protein: CASSSGLAAYTDTQYF. The CDR3 nucleotides read TGTGCCAGTAGTTCGGGACTAGCGGCTTACACAGATACGCAGTATTTT.

This chain joins TRBV28 and TRBJ1-1; D perhaps matches TRBD1 (6 bases). The germline V gene has CDR1 MDHEN and CDR2 SYDVKM. This CDR3 has 14 residues. Trimming took off 7 bases at V and 5 bases at J, with 17 bases between the two ends. CDR3 sequence: CASTAGASWTEAFF. CDR3 nucleotide sequence: TGTGCCAGCACCGCGGGGGCCTCCTGGACTGAAGCTTTCTTT.

The chain has TRBV7-2 and TRBJ2-3, with TRBD2 matching 12 bases. From germline, CDR1 is SGHTA and CDR2 FQGNSA. Trimming at V came to 4 bases and at J to 8 bases, leaving 7 bases not matched to a gene. The CDR3 is 15 residues long. The CDR3 region has the DNA TGTGCCAGCAGCTCCCTAGCGGGGGGGCCTGGTACGCAGTATTTT. Amino acids: CASSSLAGGPGTQYF. Looking up the rest from reference TRBV7-2 and TRBJ2-3 gives the full variable domain: GAGVSQSPSNKVTEKGKDVELRCDPISGHTALYWYRQSLGQGLEFLIYFQGNSAPDKSGLPSDRFSAERTGGSVSTLTIQRTQQEDSAVYLCASSSLAGGPGTQYFGPGTRLTVL.